Listed here are 8 T cell receptor beta chains from one sample, sequenced in a study of Ad26.COV2.S vaccination and SARS-CoV-2 variants. Method: immunoSEQ multiplex PCR; TCRdb's copy keeps in-frame clones and lacks some. The sample includes around 320,000 clones, 87% of them seen just once. As for treatment: 15 to 20 received Ad26.COV2.S at low or high dose, single or two shots; five or six received placebo; per-sample allocation not given. After the first vaccine or placebo injection, samples were drawn on day 63. The starting material was peripheral blood, obtained in a trial of Ad26.COV2.S vaccine versus placebo. These receptors were taken from a person between 18 and 59 years old who received the Ad26.COV2.S COVID-19 vaccine or a placebo.

The chain is built from TRBV27 and TRBJ2-3; D remains ambiguous. V lost 6 bases, J lost 3 bases, and 16 bases lay in between. There are 15 residues in the CDR3. CDR1 and CDR2 (germline): MNHEY, SMNVEV (reference sequence). The DNA for the CDR3 is TGTGCCAGCAGACGAGGAGCCCTTAGGACAGATACGCAGTATTTT. Its protein product is CASRRGALRTDTQYF.

The V call is TRBV7-9, the J call TRBJ1-1; a possible D gene is TRBD1 (5 bases). Looked up from germline, CDR1 is SEHNR and CDR2 is FQNEAQ (reference sequence). V lost 0 bases and J lost 0, with 14 bases in between. The CDR3 has 17 residues. CDR3: CASSLARLGEMNTEAFF. DNA of the CDR3: TGTGCCAGCAGCTTAGCCAGGTTGGGGGAAATGAACACTGAAGCTTTCTTT.

The count of this clone is one. The V and J genes are TRBV7-9 and TRBJ1-6; D gene unclear. The V end was cut by 5 bases, the J end by 9 bases, with 8 bases between. This CDR3 spans 12 amino acids. In germline, CDR1 is SEHNR, CDR2 FQNEAQ (reference sequence). The CDR3 sequence: CASSPFGSPLHF. CDR3 nucleotide sequence: TGTGCCAGCAGCCCCTTTGGTTCACCCCTCCACTTT.

This clone was found once. V usage is TRBV4-2 and J usage is TRBJ2-3; D is perhaps TRBD1 or TRBD2 (5 bases each). CDR3 length: 16 amino acids. Germline CDR1 and CDR2: LGHNA and YNFKEQ. V dropped 2 bases and J dropped 0 bases, with 12 bases sitting between them. CDR3 sequence: CASSQLQRDSTDTQYF. The CDR3 DNA reads as TGTGCCAGCAGCCAACTTCAACGGGACAGCACAGATACGCAGTATTTT.

Sample share makes this clone large (0.1 to 1%). This sequence joins TRBV19 and TRBJ1-1; 7 bases are shared with TRBD1. The V gene end was trimmed by 4 bases and the J gene end by 0 bases; junction bases not matched to a gene: 8. The CDR3 consists of 16 residues. In germline, CDR1 is LNHDA, CDR2 SQIVND (reference sequence). The CDR3: CASSTLPGTVNTEAFF. In DNA, the CDR3 is TGTGCCAGTAGTACCCTACCCGGGACAGTGAACACTGAAGCTTTCTTT. The full variable domain, with the rest looked up from reference TRBV19 and TRBJ1-1, is DGGITQSPKYLFRKEGQNVTLSCEQNLNHDAMYWYRQDPGQGLRLIYYSQIVNDFQKGDIAEGYSVSREKKESFPLTVTSAQKNPTAFYLCASSTLPGTVNTEAFFGQGTRLTVV.

V usage is TRBV7-2 and J usage is TRBJ2-3, with 9 bases aligning to TRBD2. Losses at the gene ends were 6 bases for V and 0 bases for J; bases not matched to a gene: 4. CDR1 and CDR2 from the germline V gene are SGHTA and FQGNSA. The CDR3 is 15 residues long. The DNA for the CDR3 is TGTGCCAGCAGACGACTAGCGGCGAGCACAGATACGCAGTATTTT. Its translation: CASRRLAASTDTQYF.

V and J are TRBV7-6 and TRBJ1-1; D not resolved. Germline CDR1 is SGHVS and CDR2 is FNYEAQ. CDR3 length: 15 residues. With 0 bases removed from V and 1 base from J, the gap between germline ends came to 9 bases. Here the CDR3 DNA reads TGTGCCAGCAGCTTAGCGCTGGGAGGGAACACTGAAGCTTTCTTT. This encodes CASSLALGGNTEAFF.

V and J are TRBV7-9 and TRBJ1-5, with 9 bases aligning to TRBD1. V lost 5 bases, J lost 6 bases, and 8 bases stayed unmatched. The CDR3 has 15 amino acids. Germline lookup yields CDR1 SEHNR and CDR2 FQNEAQ (reference sequence). In nucleotides, the CDR3 is TGTGCCAGCAGCCCCGGGACAGGGTCATCTCAGCCCCAGCATTTT. Amino acids: CASSPGTGSSQPQHF.